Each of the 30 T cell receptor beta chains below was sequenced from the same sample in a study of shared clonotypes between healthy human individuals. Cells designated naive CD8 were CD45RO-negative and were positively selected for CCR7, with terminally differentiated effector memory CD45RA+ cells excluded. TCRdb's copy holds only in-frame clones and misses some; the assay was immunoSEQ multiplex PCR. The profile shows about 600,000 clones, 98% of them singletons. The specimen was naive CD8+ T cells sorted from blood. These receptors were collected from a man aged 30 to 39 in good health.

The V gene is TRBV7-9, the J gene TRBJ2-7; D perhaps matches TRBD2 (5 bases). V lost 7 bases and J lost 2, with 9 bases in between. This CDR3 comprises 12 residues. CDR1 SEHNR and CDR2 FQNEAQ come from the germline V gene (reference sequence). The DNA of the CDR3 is TGTGCCAGCAACTCGGGGACCTACGAGCAGTACTTC. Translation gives CASNSGTYEQYF.

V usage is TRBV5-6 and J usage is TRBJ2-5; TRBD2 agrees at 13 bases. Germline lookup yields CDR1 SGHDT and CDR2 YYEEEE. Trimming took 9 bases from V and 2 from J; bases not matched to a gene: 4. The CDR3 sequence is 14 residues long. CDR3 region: CATGTSGAQETQYF. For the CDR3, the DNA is TGTGCCACCGGGACTAGCGGGGCTCAAGAGACCCAGTACTTC.

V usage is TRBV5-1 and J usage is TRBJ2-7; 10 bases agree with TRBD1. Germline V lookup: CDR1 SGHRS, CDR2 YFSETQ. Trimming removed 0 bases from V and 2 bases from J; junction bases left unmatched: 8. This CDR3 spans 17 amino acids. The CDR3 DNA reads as TGCGCCAGCAGCTTGGGGGGACAGGGGATTTCCACCTACGAGCAGTACTTC. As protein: CASSLGGQGISTYEQYF.

CDR3 DNA sequence: TGTGCCAGCAGCCTAGGGGGGGCGAGTGAGCAGTTCTTC. Amino acid sequence: CASSLGGASEQFF. The chain carries TRBV11-1 and TRBJ2-1; D might be TRBD2 (7 bases). V dropped 5 bases and J dropped 9 bases, with 14 bases sitting between them. Germline V lookup: CDR1 SGHAT, CDR2 FQDESV (reference sequence). The CDR3 contains 13 residues.

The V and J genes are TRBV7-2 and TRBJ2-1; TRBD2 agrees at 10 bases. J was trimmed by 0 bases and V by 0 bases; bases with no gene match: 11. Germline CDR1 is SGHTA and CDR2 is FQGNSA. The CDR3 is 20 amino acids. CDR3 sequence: CASSLAFGLAEGSSYNEQFF. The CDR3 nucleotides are TGTGCCAGCAGCTTAGCTTTTGGACTAGCGGAGGGAAGCTCCTACAATGAGCAGTTCTTC.

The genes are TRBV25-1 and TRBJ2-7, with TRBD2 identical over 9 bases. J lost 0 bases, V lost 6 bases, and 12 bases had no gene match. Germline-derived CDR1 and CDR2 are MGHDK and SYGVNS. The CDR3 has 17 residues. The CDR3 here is CASSPGLAFRNSYEQYF. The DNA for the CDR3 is TGTGCCAGCAGCCCGGGACTAGCCTTTCGTAACTCCTACGAGCAGTACTTC.

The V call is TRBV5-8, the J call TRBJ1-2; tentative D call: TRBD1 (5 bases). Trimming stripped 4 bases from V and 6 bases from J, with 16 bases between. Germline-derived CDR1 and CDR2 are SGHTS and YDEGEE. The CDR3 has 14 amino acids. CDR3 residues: CASSLRWGGDGYTF. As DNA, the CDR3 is TGTGCCAGCAGCCTTCGGTGGGGGGGAGATGGCTACACCTTC.

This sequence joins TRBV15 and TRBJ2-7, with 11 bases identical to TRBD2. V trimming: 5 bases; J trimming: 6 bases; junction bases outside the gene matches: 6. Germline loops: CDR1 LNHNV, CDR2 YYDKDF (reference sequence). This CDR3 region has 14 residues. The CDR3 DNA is TGTGCCACCAGCTTTAGCGGGAGGGCCGCCGAGCAGTACTTC. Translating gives CATSFSGRAAEQYF.

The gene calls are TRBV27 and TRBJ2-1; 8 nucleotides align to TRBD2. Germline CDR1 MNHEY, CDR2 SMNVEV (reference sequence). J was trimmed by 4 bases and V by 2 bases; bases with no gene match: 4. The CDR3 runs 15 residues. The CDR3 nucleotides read TGTGCCAGCAGTTTAGTAGCGGGAATATACAATGAGCAGTTCTTC. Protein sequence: CASSLVAGIYNEQFF.

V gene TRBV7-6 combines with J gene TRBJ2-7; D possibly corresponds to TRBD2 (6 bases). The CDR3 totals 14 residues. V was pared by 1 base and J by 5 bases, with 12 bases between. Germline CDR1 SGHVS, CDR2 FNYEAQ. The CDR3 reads CASSLGGDADEQYF. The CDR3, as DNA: TGTGCCAGCAGCTTAGGCGGGGACGCCGACGAGCAGTACTTC.

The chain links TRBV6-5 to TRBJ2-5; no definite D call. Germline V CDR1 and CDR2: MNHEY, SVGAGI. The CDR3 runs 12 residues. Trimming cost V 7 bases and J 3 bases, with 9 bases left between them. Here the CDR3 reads CASKGGEETQYF. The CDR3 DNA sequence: TGTGCCAGCAAGGGCGGAGAAGAGACCCAGTACTTC.

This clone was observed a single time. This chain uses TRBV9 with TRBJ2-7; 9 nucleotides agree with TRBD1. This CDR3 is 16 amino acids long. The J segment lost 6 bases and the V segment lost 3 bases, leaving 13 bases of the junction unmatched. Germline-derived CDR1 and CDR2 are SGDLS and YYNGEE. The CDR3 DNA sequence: TGTGCCAGCAGCGAAAACGAGGGACAGGGATCTGGCGAGCAGTACTTC. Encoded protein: CASSENEGQGSGEQYF. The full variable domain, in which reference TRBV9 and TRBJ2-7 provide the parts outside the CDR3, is DSGVTQTPKHLITATGQRVTLRCSPRSGDLSVYWYQQSLDQGLQFLIQYYNGEERAKGNILERFSAQQFPDLHSELNLSSLELGDSALYFCASSENEGQGSGEQYFGPGTRLTVT.

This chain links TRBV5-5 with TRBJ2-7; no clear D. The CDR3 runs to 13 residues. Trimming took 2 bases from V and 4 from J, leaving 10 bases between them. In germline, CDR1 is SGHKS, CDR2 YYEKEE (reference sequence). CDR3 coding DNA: TGTGCCAGCAGCTTAACTGATCCTTACGAGCAGTACTTC. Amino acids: CASSLTDPYEQYF.

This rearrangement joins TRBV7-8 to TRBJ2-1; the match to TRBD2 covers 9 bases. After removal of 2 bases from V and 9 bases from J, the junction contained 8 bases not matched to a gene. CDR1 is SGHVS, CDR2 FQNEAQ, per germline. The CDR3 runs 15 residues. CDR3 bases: TGTGCCAGCAGCTTACTGGTTAGCGGGGGCCTTGAGCAGTTCTTC. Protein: CASSLLVSGGLEQFF.

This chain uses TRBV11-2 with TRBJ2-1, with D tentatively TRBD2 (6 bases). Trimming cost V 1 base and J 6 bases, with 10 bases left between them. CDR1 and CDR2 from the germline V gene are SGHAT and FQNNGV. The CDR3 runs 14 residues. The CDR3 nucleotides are TGTGCCAGCAGCTTAGCGGGAGTGGGCAATGAGCAGTTCTTC. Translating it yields CASSLAGVGNEQFF.

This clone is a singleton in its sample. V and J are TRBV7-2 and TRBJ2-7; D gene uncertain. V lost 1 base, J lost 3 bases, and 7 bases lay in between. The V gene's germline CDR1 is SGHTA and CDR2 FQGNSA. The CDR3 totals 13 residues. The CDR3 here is CASSLVENYEQYF. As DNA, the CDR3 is TGTGCCAGCAGCTTAGTAGAGAACTACGAGCAGTACTTC. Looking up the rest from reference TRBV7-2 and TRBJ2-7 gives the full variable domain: GAGVSQSPSNKVTEKGKDVELRCDPISGHTALYWYRQSLGQGLEFLIYFQGNSAPDKSGLPSDRFSAERTGGSVSTLTIQRTQQEDSAVYLCASSLVENYEQYFGPGTRLTVT.

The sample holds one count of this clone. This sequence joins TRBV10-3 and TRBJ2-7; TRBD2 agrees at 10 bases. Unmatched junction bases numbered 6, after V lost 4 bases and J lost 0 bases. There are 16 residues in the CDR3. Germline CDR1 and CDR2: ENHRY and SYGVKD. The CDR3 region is CAISGRGTSDSYEQYF. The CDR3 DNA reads TGTGCCATCAGTGGTCGCGGGACTAGCGACTCCTACGAGCAGTACTTC.

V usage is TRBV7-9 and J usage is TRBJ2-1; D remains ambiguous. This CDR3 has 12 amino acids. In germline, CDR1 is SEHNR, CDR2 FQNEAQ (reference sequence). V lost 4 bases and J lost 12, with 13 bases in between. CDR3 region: CASSSEPAGQFF. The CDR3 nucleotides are TGTGCCAGCAGCTCGGAGCCGGCAGGGCAGTTCTTC. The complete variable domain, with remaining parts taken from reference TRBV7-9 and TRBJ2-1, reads DTGVSQNPRHKITKRGQNVTFRCDPISEHNRLYWYRQTLGQGPEFLTYFQNEAQLEKSRLLSDRFSAERPKGSFSTLEIQRTEQGDSAMYLCASSSEPAGQFFGPGTRLTVL.

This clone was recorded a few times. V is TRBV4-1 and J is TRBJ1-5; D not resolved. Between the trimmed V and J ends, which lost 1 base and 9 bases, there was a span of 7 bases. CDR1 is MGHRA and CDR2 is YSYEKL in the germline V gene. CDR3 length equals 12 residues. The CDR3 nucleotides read TGCGCCAGCAGCCAAGGAGAGGGGCCCCAGCATTTT. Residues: CASSQGEGPQHF.

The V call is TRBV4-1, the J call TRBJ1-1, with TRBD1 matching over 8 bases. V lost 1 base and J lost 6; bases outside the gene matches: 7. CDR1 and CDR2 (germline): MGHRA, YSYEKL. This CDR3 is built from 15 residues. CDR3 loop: CASSQVQQGAPEAFF. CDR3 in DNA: TGCGCCAGCAGCCAAGTTCAGCAGGGGGCTCCTGAAGCTTTCTTT.

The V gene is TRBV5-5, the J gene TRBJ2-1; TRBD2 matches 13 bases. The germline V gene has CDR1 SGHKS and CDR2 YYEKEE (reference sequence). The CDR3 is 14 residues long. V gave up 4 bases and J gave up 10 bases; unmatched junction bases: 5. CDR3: CASSLWTSGGEQFF. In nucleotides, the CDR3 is TGTGCCAGCAGCCTTTGGACTAGCGGGGGCGAGCAGTTCTTC.

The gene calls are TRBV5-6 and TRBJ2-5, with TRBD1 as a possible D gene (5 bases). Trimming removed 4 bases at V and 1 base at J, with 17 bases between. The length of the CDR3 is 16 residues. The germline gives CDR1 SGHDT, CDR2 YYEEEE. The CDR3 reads CASSLPTEHRQETQYF. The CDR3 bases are TGTGCCAGCAGCCTTCCGACAGAGCATCGCCAAGAGACCCAGTACTTC.

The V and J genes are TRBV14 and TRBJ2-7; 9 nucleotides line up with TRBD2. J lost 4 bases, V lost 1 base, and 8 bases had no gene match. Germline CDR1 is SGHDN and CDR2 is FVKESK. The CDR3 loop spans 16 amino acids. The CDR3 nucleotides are TGTGCCAGCAGCCAAGGACCGGGACTAGCAGTTTACGAGCAGTACTTC. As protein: CASSQGPGLAVYEQYF.

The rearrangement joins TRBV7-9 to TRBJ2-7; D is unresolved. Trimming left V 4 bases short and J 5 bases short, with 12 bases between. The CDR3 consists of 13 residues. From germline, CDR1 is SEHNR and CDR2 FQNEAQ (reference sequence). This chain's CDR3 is CASSSGLINEQYF. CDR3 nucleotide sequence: TGTGCCAGCAGCTCCGGGCTAATCAACGAGCAGTACTTC. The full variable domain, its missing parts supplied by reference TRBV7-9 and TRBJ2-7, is DTGVSQNPRHKITKRGQNVTFRCDPISEHNRLYWYRQTLGQGPEFLTYFQNEAQLEKSRLLSDRFSAERPKGSFSTLEIQRTEQGDSAMYLCASSSGLINEQYFGPGTRLTVT.

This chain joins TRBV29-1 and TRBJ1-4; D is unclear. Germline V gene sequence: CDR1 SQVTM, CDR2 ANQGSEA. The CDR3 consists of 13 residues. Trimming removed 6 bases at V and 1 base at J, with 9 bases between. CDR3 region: CSVAEETNEKLFF. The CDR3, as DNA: TGCAGCGTCGCCGAAGAAACTAATGAAAAACTGTTTTTT.

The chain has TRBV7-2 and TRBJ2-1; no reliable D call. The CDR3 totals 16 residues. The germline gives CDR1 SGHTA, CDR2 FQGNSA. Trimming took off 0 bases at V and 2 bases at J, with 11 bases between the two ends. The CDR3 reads CASSLASRNPYNEQFF. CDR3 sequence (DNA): TGTGCCAGCAGCTTAGCTTCCAGAAACCCCTACAATGAGCAGTTCTTC. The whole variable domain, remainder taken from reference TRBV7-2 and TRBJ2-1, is GAGVSQSPSNKVTEKGKDVELRCDPISGHTALYWYRQSLGQGLEFLIYFQGNSAPDKSGLPSDRFSAERTGGSVSTLTIQRTQQEDSAVYLCASSLASRNPYNEQFFGPGTRLTVL.

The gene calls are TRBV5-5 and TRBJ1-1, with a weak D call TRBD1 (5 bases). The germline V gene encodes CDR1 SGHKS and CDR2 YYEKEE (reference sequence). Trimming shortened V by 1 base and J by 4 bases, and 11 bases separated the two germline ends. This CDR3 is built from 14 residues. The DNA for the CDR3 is TGTGCCAGCAGCTTGTTGAGGGGCGGCACTGAAGCTTTCTTT. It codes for CASSLLRGGTEAFF.

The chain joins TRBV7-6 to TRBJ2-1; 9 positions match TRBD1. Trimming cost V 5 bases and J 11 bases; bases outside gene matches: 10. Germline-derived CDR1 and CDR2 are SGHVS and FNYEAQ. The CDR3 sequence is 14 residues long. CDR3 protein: CASSDPGTGYKQFF. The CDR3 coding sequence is TGTGCCAGCAGCGATCCCGGGACAGGGTATAAGCAGTTCTTC. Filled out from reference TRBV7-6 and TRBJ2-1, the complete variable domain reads GAGVSQSPRYKVTKRGQDVALRCDPISGHVSLYWYRQALGQGPEFLTYFNYEAQQDKSGLPNDRFSAERPEGSISTLTIQRTEQRDSAMYRCASSDPGTGYKQFFGPGTRLTVL.

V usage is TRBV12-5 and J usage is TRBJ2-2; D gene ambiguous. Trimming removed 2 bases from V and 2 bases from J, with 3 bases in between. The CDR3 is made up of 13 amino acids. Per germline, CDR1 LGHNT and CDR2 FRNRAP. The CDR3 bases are TGTGCTAGTGGTTTGCCTAACACCGGGGAGCTGTTTTTT. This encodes CASGLPNTGELFF.

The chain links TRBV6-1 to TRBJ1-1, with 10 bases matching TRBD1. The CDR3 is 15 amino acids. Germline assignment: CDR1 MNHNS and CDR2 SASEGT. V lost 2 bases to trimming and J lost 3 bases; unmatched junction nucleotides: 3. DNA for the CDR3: TGTGCCAGCAGTGAACTGACAGGGGGCCACACTGAAGCTTTCTTT. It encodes CASSELTGGHTEAFF.